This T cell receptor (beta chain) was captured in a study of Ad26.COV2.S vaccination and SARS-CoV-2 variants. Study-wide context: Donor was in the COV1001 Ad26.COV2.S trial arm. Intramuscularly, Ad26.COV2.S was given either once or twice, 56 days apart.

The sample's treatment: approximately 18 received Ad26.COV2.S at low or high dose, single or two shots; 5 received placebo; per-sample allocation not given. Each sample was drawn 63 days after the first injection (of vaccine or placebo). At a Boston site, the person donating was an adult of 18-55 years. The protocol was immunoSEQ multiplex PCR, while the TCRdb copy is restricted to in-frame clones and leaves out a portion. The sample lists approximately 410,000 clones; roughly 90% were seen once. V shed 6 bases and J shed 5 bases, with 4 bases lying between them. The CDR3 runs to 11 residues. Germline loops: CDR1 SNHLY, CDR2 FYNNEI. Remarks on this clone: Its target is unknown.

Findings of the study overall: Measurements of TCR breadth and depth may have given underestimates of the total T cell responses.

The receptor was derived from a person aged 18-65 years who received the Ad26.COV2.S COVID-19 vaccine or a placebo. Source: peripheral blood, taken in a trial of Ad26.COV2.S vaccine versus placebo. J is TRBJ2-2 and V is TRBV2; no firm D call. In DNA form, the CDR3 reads TGTGCCAGCAGAACAACCGGGGAGCTGTTTTTT. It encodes CASRTTGELFF.